This TCR beta chain was documented in a study of cytomegalovirus exposure and HLA in healthy donors. Study at large: Among over 350 genotyped donors, 80% to 90% fell in the Caucasian-associated ancestry cluster.

Findings of the study overall: CMV serostatus stood as the only immune exposure information on hand.

The CDR3 sequence is 15 residues long. In its sample, this clone was seen a few times. What it binds is unknown. The PCR ran on 60 Vbeta and 13 Jbeta primers. The method was immunoSEQ multiplex PCR; TCRdb's version includes in-frame clones alone and lacks a portion of them. The repertoire holds 85,000 to 100,000 clones, with approximately 72% as singletons. The origin of this receptor is a woman aged 40 to 50 in good health and CMV-seropositive. The sequencing sample was made of PBMCs. The rearrangement joins TRBV21-1 to TRBJ1-3. TRBV21-1 constitutes a pseudogene. The DNA of the CDR3 is TGTGCCAGCAGGGAGGGTGCCCTCTCTGGAAACACCATATATTTT. This codes for CASREGALSGNTIYF.